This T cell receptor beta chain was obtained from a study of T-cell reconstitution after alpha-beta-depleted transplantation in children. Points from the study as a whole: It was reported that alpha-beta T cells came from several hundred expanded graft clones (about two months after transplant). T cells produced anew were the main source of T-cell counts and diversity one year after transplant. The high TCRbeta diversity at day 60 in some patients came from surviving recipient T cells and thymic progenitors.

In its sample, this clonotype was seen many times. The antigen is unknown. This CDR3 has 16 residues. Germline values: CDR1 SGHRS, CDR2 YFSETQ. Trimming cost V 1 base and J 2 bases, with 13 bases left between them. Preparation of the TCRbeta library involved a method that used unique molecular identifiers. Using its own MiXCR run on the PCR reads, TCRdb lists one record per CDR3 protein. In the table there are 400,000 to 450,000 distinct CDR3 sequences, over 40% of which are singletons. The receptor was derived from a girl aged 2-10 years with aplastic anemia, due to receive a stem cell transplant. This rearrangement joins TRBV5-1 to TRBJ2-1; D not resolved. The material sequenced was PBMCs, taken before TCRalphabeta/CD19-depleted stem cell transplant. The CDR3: CASSLQPDTTYNEQFF. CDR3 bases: TGCGCCAGCAGCTTGCAGCCCGATACTACCTACAATGAGCAGTTCTTC.